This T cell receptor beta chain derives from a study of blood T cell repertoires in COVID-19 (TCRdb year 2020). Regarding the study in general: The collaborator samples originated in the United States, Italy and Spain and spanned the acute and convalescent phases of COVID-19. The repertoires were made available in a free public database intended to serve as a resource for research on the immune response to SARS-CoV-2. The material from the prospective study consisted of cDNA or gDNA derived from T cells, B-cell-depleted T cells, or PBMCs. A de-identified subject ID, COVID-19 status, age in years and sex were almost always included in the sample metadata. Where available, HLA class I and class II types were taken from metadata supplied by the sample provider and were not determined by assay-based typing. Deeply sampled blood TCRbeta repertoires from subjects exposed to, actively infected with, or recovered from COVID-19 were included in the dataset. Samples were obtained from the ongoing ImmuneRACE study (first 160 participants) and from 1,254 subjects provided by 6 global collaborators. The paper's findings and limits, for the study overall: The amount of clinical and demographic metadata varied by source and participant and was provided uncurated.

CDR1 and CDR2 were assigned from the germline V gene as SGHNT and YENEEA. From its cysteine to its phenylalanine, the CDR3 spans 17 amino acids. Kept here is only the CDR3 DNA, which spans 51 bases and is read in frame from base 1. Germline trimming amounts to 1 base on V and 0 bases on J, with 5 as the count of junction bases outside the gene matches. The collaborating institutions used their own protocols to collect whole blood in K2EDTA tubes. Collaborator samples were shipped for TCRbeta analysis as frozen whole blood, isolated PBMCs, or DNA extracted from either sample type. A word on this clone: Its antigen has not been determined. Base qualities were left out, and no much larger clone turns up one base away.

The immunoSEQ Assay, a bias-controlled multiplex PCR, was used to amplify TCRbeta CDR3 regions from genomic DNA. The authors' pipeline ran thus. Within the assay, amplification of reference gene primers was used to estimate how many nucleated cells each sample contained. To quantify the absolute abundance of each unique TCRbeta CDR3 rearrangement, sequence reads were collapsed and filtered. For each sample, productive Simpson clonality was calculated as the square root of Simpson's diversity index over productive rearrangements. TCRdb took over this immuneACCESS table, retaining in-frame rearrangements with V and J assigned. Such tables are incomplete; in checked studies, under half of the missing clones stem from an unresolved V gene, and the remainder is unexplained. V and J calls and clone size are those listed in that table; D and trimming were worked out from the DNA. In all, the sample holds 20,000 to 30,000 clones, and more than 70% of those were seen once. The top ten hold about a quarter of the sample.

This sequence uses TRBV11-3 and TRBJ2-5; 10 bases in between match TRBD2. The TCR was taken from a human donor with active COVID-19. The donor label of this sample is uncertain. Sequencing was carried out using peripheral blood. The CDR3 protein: CASSLGLAGPHQETQYF. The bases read TGTGCCAGCAGCTTAGGACTAGCGGGTCCCCACCAAGAGACCCAGTACTTC.